The present T cell receptor beta chain was sequenced within a study of shared clonotypes between healthy human individuals. Produced via immunoSEQ multiplex PCR; TCRdb's table is partial and in-frame only. The sample contains around 180,000 clones, around 93% of which appear only once. Germline CDR1 reads MDHEN; CDR2 reads SYDVKM. CDR3 length equals 16 residues. The receptor was derived from a woman in her 30s in good health. The rearrangement links TRBV28 to TRBJ2-5, with 8 nucleotides matching TRBD2. Judging by the DNA end, TRBJ2-7 fits better; the J call may be wrong. The specimen sequenced was naive CD4+ T cells sorted from blood. Subset: CD45RA+ positively selected. CDR3 sequence reads: CASSLDLAGGAYEQYF. CDR3 sequence (DNA): TGTGCCAGCAGTTTAGATCTAGCGGGTGGTGCCTACGAGCAGTACTTC.